This T cell receptor beta chain derives from a study of cytomegalovirus exposure and HLA in healthy donors. Study information: Most donors, around 81% of roughly 400 genotyped, fell in the Caucasian-associated ancestry cluster.

Concerning this clone: Different DNA sequences within this sample yield the same CDR3.

Per the germline V gene, CDR1 is MGHRA and CDR2 is YSYEKL. This CDR3 comprises 16 residues. The V gene end was trimmed by 5 bases and the J gene end by 3 bases; junction bases not matched to a gene: 10. The PCR ran on 60 Vbeta and 13 Jbeta primers. Using immunoSEQ multiplex PCR, the repertoire was profiled, and TCRdb retains in-frame clones only, with some absent. The sample has more than 150,000 clones, less than 80% seen once; the top ten hold roughly 1.6%. Material for sequencing was PBMCs. The chain carries TRBV4-1 and TRBJ2-7; 10 positions match TRBD2. This receptor was obtained from a man between 18 and 29 years old in good health and CMV-seronegative. The CDR3 DNA reads TGCGCCAGCAGCTTTGGGCTAGCGGGAGCGTACTACGAGCAGTACTTC. This codes for CASSFGLAGAYYEQYF.